The 14 T cell receptor beta chains below all came from one sample that was sequenced in a study of OX40 agonist ivuxolimab in advanced cancers. TCRdb keeps only in-frame clones here, not all; method: immunoSEQ multiplex PCR. The sample records under 100,000 clones, around 93% being singletons. The material sequenced was CD4+ or CD8+ T cells sorted from blood, taken in a trial of the OX40 agonist ivuxolimab. The receptors stem from an adult with an advanced solid tumor such as melanoma, head and neck, liver or kidney cancer.

The V call is TRBV9, the J call TRBJ1-3, with unresolved D. CDR3 length: 13 amino acids. V shed 0 bases and J shed 1 base, with 2 bases lying between them. Germline loops: CDR1 SGDLS, CDR2 YYNGEE. DNA for the CDR3: TGTGCCAGCAGCGTAGGTTCTGGAAACACCATATATTTT. Its protein product is CASSVGSGNTIYF. The variable domain in full, completed from reference TRBV9 and TRBJ1-3, reads DSGVTQTPKHLITATGQRVTLRCSPRSGDLSVYWYQQSLDQGLQFLIQYYNGEERAKGNILERFSAQQFPDLHSELNLSSLELGDSALYFCASSVGSGNTIYFGEGSWLTVV.

For this clone: The sample contains more than one DNA sequence encoding this CDR3. V gene TRBV19 combines with J gene TRBJ1-1; perhaps TRBD1 as D (5 bases). The CDR3 length is 14 residues. With 3 bases removed from V and 0 bases from J, the gap between germline ends came to 8 bases. The germline CDR1 and CDR2 sequences are LNHDA and SQIVND (reference sequence). The CDR3 coding sequence is TGTGCCAGTAGTATCCAGGGTTTGAACACTGAAGCTTTCTTT. Translation: CASSIQGLNTEAFF. Looking up the rest from reference TRBV19 and TRBJ1-1 gives the full variable domain: DGGITQSPKYLFRKEGQNVTLSCEQNLNHDAMYWYRQDPGQGLRLIYYSQIVNDFQKGDIAEGYSVSREKKESFPLTVTSAQKNPTAFYLCASSIQGLNTEAFFGQGTRLTVV.

This clone was counted a single time. CDR3 sequence: CASRQFYEQYF. DNA for the CDR3: TGTGCCAGCAGACAGTTCTACGAGCAGTACTTC. V gene TRBV28 combines with J gene TRBJ2-7; D is ambiguous. This CDR3 contains 11 residues. V was cut by 6 bases and J by 3 bases, with 6 bases left in between. CDR1 is MDHEN and CDR2 is SYDVKM in the germline V gene. Drawing the rest from reference TRBV28 and TRBJ2-7, the complete variable domain is DVKVTQSSRYLVKRTGEKVFLECVQDMDHENMFWYRQDPGLGLRLIYFSYDVKMKEKGDIPEGYSVSREKKERFSLILESASTNQTSMYLCASRQFYEQYFGPGTRLTVT.

The J gene is TRBJ2-1, the V gene TRBV12-5, with 9 bases aligning to TRBD2. CDR1 is LGHNT and CDR2 is FRNRAP in the germline V gene. Germline trimming cut 2 bases from V and 7 bases from J; bases unmatched to any gene: 6. This CDR3 comprises 15 residues. CDR3 protein: CASGLRGRASNEQFF. The CDR3 region has the DNA TGTGCTAGTGGTTTGCGCGGGAGGGCCTCAAATGAGCAGTTCTTC.

This chain uses TRBV19 with TRBJ2-1; D remains ambiguous. In germline, CDR1 is LNHDA, CDR2 SQIVND (reference sequence). The CDR3 has 14 amino acids. Trimming removed 1 base at V and 5 bases at J, with 9 bases between. This CDR3 reads CASSIGRANNEQFF. CDR3 coding DNA: TGTGCCAGTAGTATAGGTAGGGCCAACAATGAGCAGTTCTTC.

The chain couples TRBV14 to TRBJ1-1; 7 bases fit TRBD1. The CDR3 extends over 13 amino acids. Losses at the gene ends were 4 bases for V and 10 bases for J; bases not matched to a gene: 9. Germline CDR1 SGHDN, CDR2 FVKESK. The chain's CDR3 is CASSRGGGQRAFF. Here the CDR3 DNA reads TGTGCCAGCAGCCGAGGAGGGGGCCAAAGAGCTTTCTTT.

The chain uses TRBV5-1 and TRBJ1-4; no clear D gene. The V end was cut by 0 bases, the J end by 0 bases, with 6 bases between. The CDR3 has 15 residues. Per the germline V gene, CDR1 is SGHRS and CDR2 is YFSETQ. The CDR3, as DNA: TGCGCCAGCAGCTTGGCTCAAGCAACTAATGAAAAACTGTTTTTT. Translation: CASSLAQATNEKLFF.

The chain is built from TRBV10-3 and TRBJ1-2; D uncertain. The CDR3 consists of 16 residues. The V gene lost 2 bases and the J gene lost 2 bases, with 15 bases spanning the gap. Germline V gives CDR1 ENHRY, CDR2 SYGVKD. The CDR3 bases are TGTGCCATCAGTGAGCCGGGAGCACCAGTGAACTATGGCTACACCTTC. It specifies CAISEPGAPVNYGYTF.

This clone has only one observation. The rearrangement joins TRBV2 to TRBJ2-3, with D perhaps given as TRBD1 or TRBD2 (5 bases each). The CDR3 contains 14 residues. The V gene's germline CDR1 is SNHLY and CDR2 FYNNEI. Trimming shortened V by 6 bases and J by 2 bases, and 12 bases separated the two germline ends. CDR3 in amino acids: CASSRDDFTDTQYF. Here the CDR3 DNA reads TGTGCCAGCAGCCGGGACGATTTCACAGATACGCAGTATTTT.

This chain connects TRBV14 to TRBJ2-2, with a tentative D call TRBD1 (5 bases). Trimming removed 1 base at V and 2 bases at J, with 11 bases between. The CDR3 runs 16 residues. The germline V gene has CDR1 SGHDN and CDR2 FVKESK. CDR3 loop: CASSQAAGLNTGELFF. As DNA, the CDR3 is TGTGCCAGCAGCCAAGCGGCAGGGCTAAACACCGGGGAGCTGTTTTTT.

The V call is TRBV5-1, the J call TRBJ2-7; possible D gene TRBD2, 6 bases. This CDR3 is 15 amino acids long. V gave up 5 bases and J gave up 3 bases, with 18 bases separating them. Germline assignment: CDR1 SGHRS and CDR2 YFSETQ. The CDR3 bases are TGCGCCAGCAGGGGGGGATTGGACGGTGGCTACGAGCAGTACTTC. Protein: CASRGGLDGGYEQYF.

The chain combines TRBV6-5 with TRBJ1-2; D remains unclear. The CDR3 is 13 amino acids. Trimming pared 0 bases from V and 7 bases from J, leaving 9 bases between. Per germline, CDR1 MNHEY and CDR2 SVGAGI. The CDR3 loop is CASSYSWFGGYTF. CDR3 in DNA: TGTGCCAGCAGTTACTCTTGGTTTGGTGGCTACACCTTC.

The genes are TRBV5-8 and TRBJ1-4; D call uncertain. Germline-derived CDR1 and CDR2 are SGHTS and YDEGEE. V shed 0 bases and J shed 0 bases, with 12 bases lying between them. CDR3 length: 17 residues. CDR3 coding DNA: TGTGCCAGCAGCTTGGGAGTTACACCGTCAACTAATGAAAAACTGTTTTTT. Translating it yields CASSLGVTPSTNEKLFF. Full variable domain (rest looked up from reference TRBV5-8 and TRBJ1-4): EAGVTQSPTHLIKTRGQQATLRCSPISGHTSVYWYQQALGLGLQFLLWYDEGEERNRGNFPPRFSGRQFPNYSSELNVNALELEDSALYLCASSLGVTPSTNEKLFFGSGTQLSVL.

The J gene is TRBJ1-1, the V gene TRBV2; D might be TRBD1 (6 bases). CDR1 SNHLY and CDR2 FYNNEI come from the germline V gene. This CDR3 has 13 residues. V was trimmed by 5 bases and J by 7 bases, leaving 14 bases between them. CDR3 protein: CASSSEHRVEAFF. The CDR3 region has the DNA TGTGCCAGCAGTTCCGAACACAGGGTTGAAGCTTTCTTT.